These 32 T cell receptor beta chains originate from one sample sequenced in a study of Tregs in tolerant kidney transplant recipients (dated by TCRdb to the late 2010s). The library was produced with the immunoSEQ multiplex PCR assay. The immuneACCESS repertoire file appears here via TCRdb, limited to in-frame rearrangements. These files lack a portion of the clones; in checked studies, under half of the deficit traces to unresolved V genes, and the cause of the others is not known. Within this sample are about 52,000 clones, with 91% of them counted one time only. The ten most abundant clones make up 15% of the sample. Related donors were used in the transplants with nonmyeloablative bone marrow transplantation, and mixed chimerism was transient in the human trials. Sequences were derived from CD8+ T cells from blood (PBMCs), sampled 24 months after the transplant. The receptors originated from a human patient who received a combined kidney and bone marrow transplant. Some T cells may derive from the graft donor when a transplant has been performed.

In its sample, this clone was seen once. J is TRBJ1-4 and V is TRBV21-1. TRBV21-1 is deemed a pseudogene. CDR3 length: 16 residues. DNA for the CDR3: TGTGCCAGCAGCAAGAAAAGAGGGATATCTAATGAAAAACTGTTTTTT. Amino acids: CASSKKRGISNEKLFF.

The rearrangement joins TRBV19 to TRBJ2-1, with D possibly TRBD1 on 5 matching bases. From germline, CDR1 is LNHDA and CDR2 SQIVND (reference sequence). The CDR3 loop spans 14 amino acids. V lost 5 bases to trimming and J lost 5 bases, with 13 bases between them. In nucleotides, the CDR3 is TGTGCCAGTAGTGCGGCAGGGAATCACAATGAGCAGTTCTTC. Amino acids: CASSAAGNHNEQFF.

This chain joins TRBV15 and TRBJ2-2, with D perhaps matching TRBD1 (5 bases). V lost 5 bases and J 1 base, leaving 8 bases between the germline ends. This CDR3 is built from 14 residues. Per germline, CDR1 LNHNV and CDR2 YYDKDF (reference sequence). As DNA, the CDR3 is TGTGCCACCAGCCCTCAGGGGAACACCGGGGAGCTGTTTTTT. Its translation is CATSPQGNTGELFF.

V is TRBV4-3 and J is TRBJ2-1, with 7 positions matching TRBD2. This CDR3 spans 20 amino acids. Germline V CDR1 and CDR2: LGHNA, YSLEER. V lost 0 bases, J lost 2 bases, and 16 bases stayed unmatched. CDR3 amino acids: CASSQDAGRGGVFAYNEQFF. The CDR3 DNA reads as TGCGCCAGCAGCCAAGATGCTGGGCGGGGAGGGGTTTTCGCCTACAATGAGCAGTTCTTC.

This clone was observed a single time. This sequence joins TRBV5-4 and TRBJ2-1; 8 bases align to TRBD2. The germline CDR1 and CDR2 sequences are SGHNT and YYREEE (reference sequence). The CDR3 has 15 residues. Trimming cost V 4 bases and J 2 bases; bases outside gene matches: 5. The CDR3 DNA follows: TGTGCCAGCAGCACGGCTAGCGGGCCCTACAATGAGCAGTTCTTC. Its protein is CASSTASGPYNEQFF.

The genes are TRBV30 and TRBJ1-1; D unresolved. This CDR3 has 13 amino acids. Between the trimmed V and J ends, which lost 0 bases and 4 bases, there was a span of 9 bases. Per the germline V gene, CDR1 is GTSNPN and CDR2 is SVGIG (reference sequence). The CDR3 protein is CAWSVPGSTEAFF. The CDR3, as DNA: TGTGCCTGGAGTGTACCGGGATCCACTGAAGCTTTCTTT.

The chain employs TRBV27 and TRBJ2-1; TRBD2 agrees at 13 bases. This CDR3 region has 16 residues. V shed 5 bases, J shed 7 bases, and the junction held 8 bases outside the gene matches. Germline lookup yields CDR1 MNHEY and CDR2 SMNVEV (reference sequence). CDR3 sequence reads: CASSTLAGGPGNEQFF. The CDR3 nucleotides are TGTGCCAGCAGTACACTAGCGGGAGGGCCGGGGAATGAGCAGTTCTTC.

The chain couples TRBV7-9 to TRBJ2-2; D unresolved. Per the germline V gene, CDR1 is SEHNR and CDR2 is FQNEAQ (reference sequence). There are 12 residues in the CDR3. The V end was cut by 3 bases, the J end by 4 bases, with 3 bases between. The CDR3 nucleotides read TGTGCCAGCAGCTTCGGCACCGGGGAGCTGTTTTTT. This sequence encodes CASSFGTGELFF.

J is TRBJ2-7 and V is TRBV7-6, with a possible D match to TRBD1 (6 bases). The CDR3 covers 16 residues. V lost 4 bases to trimming and J lost 0 bases, with 16 bases between them. Germline CDR1 reads SGHVS; CDR2 reads FNYEAQ. The CDR3 region is CASSSKTGAASYEQYF. CDR3 sequence (DNA): TGTGCCAGCAGCTCCAAGACAGGTGCTGCCTCCTACGAGCAGTACTTC.

The chain carries TRBV27 and TRBJ2-7; D gene uncertain. Germline loops: CDR1 MNHEY, CDR2 SMNVEV (reference sequence). This CDR3 is built from 12 residues. The CDR3 loop reads CAIPGFSYEQYF. The CDR3 DNA follows: TGTGCGATTCCAGGATTCTCCTACGAGCAGTACTTC.

This clone appeared a single time. The J gene is TRBJ2-5, the V gene TRBV30; 10 bases line up with TRBD2. Germline CDR1 and CDR2: GTSNPN and SVGIG (reference sequence). The CDR3 sequence is 15 residues long. After removal of 4 bases from V and 1 base from J, the junction contained 6 bases not matched to a gene. The CDR3 coding sequence is TGTGCCTGGATCAATAGCGGGGGGCTCCAAGAGACCCAGTACTTC. It encodes CAWINSGGLQETQYF.

The DNA for the CDR3 is TGTGCCAGCAGCCCCCCGCTTTTTGCAGGTCTAAATCCCTACGAGCAGTACTTC. Encoded protein: CASSPPLFAGLNPYEQYF. The chain links TRBV7-2 to TRBJ2-7; no clear D gene. The CDR3 is 18 residues long. The V gene lost 5 bases and the J gene lost 2 bases, with 25 bases spanning the gap. The germline V gene has CDR1 SGHTA and CDR2 FQGNSA.

V and J are TRBV7-8 and TRBJ1-4; the D is unclear. The CDR3 runs 14 residues. Germline CDR1 reads SGHVS; CDR2 reads FQNEAQ. V lost 5 bases and J lost 4, with 11 bases in between. The CDR3 DNA sequence: TGTGCCAGCAGCCCTCAGGAAAGTAATGAAAAACTGTTTTTT. It translates to CASSPQESNEKLFF.

With respect to this clone: A junction boundary mismatches the germline segment, possibly from a read error. The sample carries other DNA sequences with the same CDR3. The chain uses TRBV5-5 and TRBJ1-6; TRBD1 might be the D (5 bases). The CDR3 has 15 amino acids. Germline V gives CDR1 SGHKS, CDR2 YYEKEE (reference sequence). CDR3 coding DNA: TGTGCCAGCAGCTTGGCGGGACTGATGAATTCCCCCCTCCACTTT. Encoded protein: CASSLAGLMNSPLHF.

The V gene is TRBV10-3, the J gene TRBJ2-1, with 12 nucleotides matching TRBD2. Trimming at V came to 4 bases and at J to 8 bases, leaving 9 bases not matched to a gene. Germline values: CDR1 ENHRY, CDR2 SYGVKD. This CDR3 has 16 amino acids. The CDR3 DNA is TGTGCCATCAGTGGCCAGACTAGCGGGGGCCGCGATGAGCAGTTCTTC. As protein: CAISGQTSGGRDEQFF.

This clone appeared a single time. J is TRBJ2-7 and V is TRBV28, with 8 bases that match TRBD2. The CDR3 runs to 15 residues. Looked up from germline, CDR1 is MDHEN and CDR2 is SYDVKM. The V gene end was trimmed by 5 bases and the J gene end by 1 base; junction bases not matched to a gene: 7. The DNA of the CDR3 is TGTGCCAGCAGTCCCGGCGGGGGGCTTTCCTACGAGCAGTACTTC. Protein sequence: CASSPGGGLSYEQYF.

V gene TRBV5-6 combines with J gene TRBJ2-1, with D possibly matching TRBD1 (5 bases). V lost 0 bases and J lost 7, with 8 bases in between. The length of the CDR3 is 13 residues. Germline V gives CDR1 SGHDT, CDR2 YYEEEE. CDR3 in amino acids: CASSLGGPNEQFF. CDR3 coding DNA: TGTGCCAGCAGCTTGGGGGGCCCGAATGAGCAGTTCTTC.

This clone appeared a single time. V is TRBV20-1 and J is TRBJ2-1; no clear D. There are 11 residues in the CDR3. Per the germline V gene, CDR1 is DFQATT and CDR2 is SNEGSKA (reference sequence). V was pared by 3 bases and J by 12 bases, with 12 bases between. CDR3 amino acids: CSARVTPGQFF. Here the CDR3 DNA reads TGCAGTGCTAGGGTGACACCCGGGCAGTTCTTC.

This sequence joins TRBV4-3 and TRBJ2-1; 7 nucleotides line up with TRBD1. Germline V gene sequence: CDR1 LGHNA, CDR2 YSLEER. There are 15 residues in the CDR3. V was clipped by 0 bases and J by 2 bases; unmatched bases: 1. CDR3 region: CASSQDGTAYNEQFF. The DNA for the CDR3 is TGCGCCAGCAGCCAAGACGGGACAGCCTACAATGAGCAGTTCTTC.

This clone was seen once. The chain links TRBV5-6 to TRBJ2-1; TRBD2 agrees at 10 bases. The length of the CDR3 is 15 residues. Germline lookup yields CDR1 SGHDT and CDR2 YYEEEE. The V and J ends lost 4 bases and 3 bases, in that order; junction bases with no gene match: 4. CDR3 loop: CASSNSGGFYNEQFF. The CDR3 DNA is TGTGCCAGCAGCAATAGCGGGGGGTTCTACAATGAGCAGTTCTTC.

This chain links TRBV4-1 with TRBJ2-2; D call uncertain. Per germline, CDR1 MGHRA and CDR2 YSYEKL. V lost 3 bases to trimming and J lost 1 base, with 3 bases between them. The CDR3 runs 13 residues. The CDR3 loop is CASSHMNTGELFF. The DNA of the CDR3 is TGCGCCAGCAGCCATATGAACACCGGGGAGCTGTTTTTT.

The chain links TRBV27 to TRBJ2-6; 8 bases line up with TRBD1. Trimming at V came to 8 bases and at J to 2 bases, leaving 11 bases not matched to a gene. CDR1 MNHEY and CDR2 SMNVEV come from the germline V gene (reference sequence). CDR3 length equals 17 residues. CDR3 nucleotide sequence: TGTGCCAGCCCCCAGGGGGCAATGGTGGCTGGGGCCAACGTCCTGACTTTC. This encodes CASPQGAMVAGANVLTF.

The chain uses TRBV13 and TRBJ2-1; 11 positions match TRBD2. Germline V gene data show CDR1 as PRHDT and CDR2 as FYEKMQ (reference sequence). V gave up 5 bases and J gave up 1 base; unmatched junction bases: 10. The CDR3 is 18 amino acids. CDR3 nucleotide sequence: TGTGCCAGCAGCCCCGACCTGACTAGCGGGGCTTCCTACAATGAGCAGTTCTTC. Encoded protein: CASSPDLTSGASYNEQFF. The variable domain in full, completed from reference TRBV13 and TRBJ2-1, reads AAGVIQSPRHLIKEKRETATLKCYPIPRHDTVYWYQQGPGQDPQFLISFYEKMQSDKGSIPDRFSAQQFSDYHSELNMSSLELGDSALYFCASSPDLTSGASYNEQFFGPGTRLTVL.

To note about this clone: Its ends do not fully match the called genes, so a read error is possible. V is TRBV11-1 and J is TRBJ1-2, with D possibly matching TRBD1 (6 bases). Germline V gene data show CDR1 as SGHAT and CDR2 as FQDESV (reference sequence). There are 14 residues in the CDR3. The CDR3 DNA is TGTGCCAGCAGCTTAGTGGCAGGGGAATATGGCCACACCTTC. Protein: CASSLVAGEYGHTF.

The chain is built from TRBV25-1 and TRBJ2-7; weak D call: TRBD1 (6 bases). Per germline, CDR1 MGHDK and CDR2 SYGVNS. The CDR3 spans 14 residues. V lost 8 bases, J lost 3 bases, and 17 bases lay in between. CDR3 nucleotide sequence: TGTGCCAGCGAACAGGGTGGGGCCGTCTACGAGCAGTACTTC. Its protein is CASEQGGAVYEQYF.

This clone was seen just once. The chain carries TRBV19 and TRBJ1-6; TRBD1 might be the D (6 bases). Germline assignment: CDR1 LNHDA and CDR2 SQIVND (reference sequence). The CDR3 is made up of 16 amino acids. V was cut by 6 bases and J by 8 bases, with 20 bases left in between. The CDR3 here is CASSRDTKKGHSPLHF. In DNA, the CDR3 is TGTGCCAGTAGCCGGGACACAAAGAAGGGTCATTCACCCCTCCACTTT.

This rearrangement joins TRBV5-6 to TRBJ2-2; D perhaps matches TRBD1 (6 bases). Germline CDR1 reads SGHDT; CDR2 reads YYEEEE. This CDR3 is 12 amino acids long. Trimming took 4 bases from V and 6 from J, leaving 7 bases between them. The CDR3: CASSPGAGELFF. As DNA, the CDR3 is TGTGCCAGCAGCCCAGGGGCCGGGGAGCTGTTTTTT.

The genes are TRBV21-1 and TRBJ2-5; the table's D call TRBD1 went unverified against the DNA. TRBV21-1 is a pseudogene locus. The CDR3 extends over 15 amino acids. In nucleotides, the CDR3 is TGTGCCAGCAGCAAATTATGCCAGGGTCAAGAGACCCAGTACTTC. As protein: CASSKLCQGQETQYF.

The chain joins TRBV6-1 to TRBJ1-2; 11 bases map to TRBD1. Germline CDR1 reads MNHNS; CDR2 reads SASEGT. Trimming at V came to 11 bases and at J to 7 bases, leaving 9 bases not matched to a gene. The CDR3 length is 13 residues. CDR3 sequence reads: CAGQGAEVSGYTF. CDR3 DNA sequence: TGTGCCGGACAGGGGGCAGAAGTAAGTGGCTACACCTTC.

This chain joins TRBV4-2 and TRBJ2-3; D may be TRBD1 (5 bases). From germline, CDR1 is LGHNA and CDR2 YNFKEQ. The CDR3 contains 13 residues. V lost 1 base to trimming and J lost 11 bases, with 13 bases between them. The CDR3 sequence is CASSQGVGLGQYF. The CDR3 DNA reads TGTGCCAGCAGCCAAGGAGTGGGGCTAGGGCAGTATTTT.

This clone was picked up one time. The chain is built from TRBV5-8 and TRBJ2-1; D unclear. Trimming stripped 5 bases from V and 6 bases from J, with 9 bases between. This CDR3 contains 12 residues. The germline gives CDR1 SGHTS, CDR2 YDEGEE. In DNA, the CDR3 is TGTGCCAGCAGTTCCCCATTCAATGAGCAGTTCTTC. This encodes CASSSPFNEQFF.

V and J are TRBV7-9 and TRBJ2-1; D call uncertain. The CDR3 spans 13 residues. Germline V gene data show CDR1 as SEHNR and CDR2 as FQNEAQ (reference sequence). With 5 bases removed from V and 8 bases from J, the gap between germline ends came to 13 bases. The CDR3 spells CASSRTPGDEQFF. The DNA for the CDR3 is TGTGCCAGCAGCCGTACCCCCGGAGATGAGCAGTTCTTC.